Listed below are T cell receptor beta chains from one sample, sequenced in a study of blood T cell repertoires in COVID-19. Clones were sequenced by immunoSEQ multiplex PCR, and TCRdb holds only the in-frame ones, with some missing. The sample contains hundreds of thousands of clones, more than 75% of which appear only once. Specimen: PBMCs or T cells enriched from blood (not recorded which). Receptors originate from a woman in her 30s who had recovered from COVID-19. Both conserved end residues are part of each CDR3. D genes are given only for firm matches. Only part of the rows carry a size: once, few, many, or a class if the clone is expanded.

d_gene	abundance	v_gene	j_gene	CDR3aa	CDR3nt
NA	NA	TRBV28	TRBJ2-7	CASSTNRLMEYSYEQYF	TGTGCCAGCAGTACCAACAGGTTGATGGAGTACTCCTACGAGCAGTACTTC
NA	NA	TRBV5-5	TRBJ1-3	CASSLVEAGNTIYF	TGTGCCAGCAGCTTGGTGGAGGCCGGAAACACCATATATTTT
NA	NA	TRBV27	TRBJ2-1	CASSFGGSSYNEQFF	TGTGCCAGCAGTTTTGGTGGGAGCTCCTACAATGAGCAGTTCTTC
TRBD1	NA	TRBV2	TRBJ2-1	CASSPRPGTGFYNEQFF	TGTGCCAGCAGTCCACGCCCCGGGACAGGGTTTTACAATGAGCAGTTCTTC
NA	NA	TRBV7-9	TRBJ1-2	CASTLMEKYGYTF	TGTGCCAGCACCTTAATGGAGAAATACGGCTACACCTTC
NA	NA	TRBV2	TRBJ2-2	CASSERGNTGELFF	TGTGCCAGCAGTGAAAGGGGGAACACCGGGGAGCTGTTTTTT
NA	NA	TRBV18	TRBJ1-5	CASSLLTGPGNQPQHF	TGTGCCAGCTCACTTCTCACAGGGCCTGGCAATCAGCCCCAGCATTTT
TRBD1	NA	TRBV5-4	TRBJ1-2	CASSPTGGSNYGYTF	TGTGCCAGCAGCCCCACAGGGGGCTCTAACTATGGCTACACCTTC
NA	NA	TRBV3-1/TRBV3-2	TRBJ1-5	CASSQDHGNQPQHF	TGTGCCAGCAGCCAAGATCATGGCAATCAGCCCCAGCATTTT
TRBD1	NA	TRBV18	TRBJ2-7	CASSGTGAISYEQYF	TGTGCCAGCTCGGGGACAGGCGCAATCTCCTACGAGCAGTACTTC
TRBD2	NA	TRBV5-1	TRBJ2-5	CASSLVRSGGQETQYF	TGCGCCAGCAGCTTGGTAAGGAGCGGGGGCCAAGAGACCCAGTACTTC
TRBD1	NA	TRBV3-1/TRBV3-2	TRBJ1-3	CASSQEMTGGGNTIYF	TGTGCCAGCAGCCAAGAAATGACAGGGGGAGGAAACACCATATATTTT
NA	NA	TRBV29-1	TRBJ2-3	CSVGEASTDTQYF	TGCAGCGTGGGGGAGGCTAGCACAGATACGCAGTATTTT
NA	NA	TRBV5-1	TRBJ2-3	CASSLLYLGDTDTQYF	TGCGCCAGCAGCTTGCTTTATTTGGGAGACACAGATACGCAGTATTTT
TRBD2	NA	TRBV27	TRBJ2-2	CASKGGTNTGELFF	TGTGCCAGCAAGGGAGGGACCAACACCGGGGAGCTGTTTTTT
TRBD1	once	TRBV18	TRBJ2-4	CASSPTRQGEEAKNIQYF	TGTGCCAGCTCACCAACCCGACAGGGGGAGGAAGCCAAAAACATTCAGTACTTC
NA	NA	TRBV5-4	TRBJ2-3	CASTKGFGVITDTQYF	TGTGCCAGCACAAAGGGGTTTGGGGTGATCACAGATACGCAGTATTTT
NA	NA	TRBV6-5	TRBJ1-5	CASSSSEGNGQPQHF	TGTGCCAGCAGTTCGAGCGAGGGAAACGGACAGCCCCAGCATTTT
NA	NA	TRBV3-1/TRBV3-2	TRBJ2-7	CASSQDRAYEQYF	TGTGCCAGCAGCCAAGATAGAGCGTACGAGCAGTACTTC
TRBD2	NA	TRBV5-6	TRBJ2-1	CASDASGSRNEQFF	TGTGCCAGCGACGCTAGCGGGAGTCGGAATGAGCAGTTCTTC
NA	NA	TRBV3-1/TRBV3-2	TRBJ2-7	CASSQLLGSGVNEQYF	TGTGCCAGCAGCCAACTTTTAGGGTCAGGGGTCAACGAGCAGTACTTC
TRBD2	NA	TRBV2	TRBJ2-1	CASSYERESGEQFF	TGTGCCAGCAGTTATGAGCGGGAGTCTGGTGAGCAGTTCTTC
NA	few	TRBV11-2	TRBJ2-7	CASSLVGTPLYEQYF	TGTGCCAGCAGCTTAGTAGGGACTCCCCTGTACGAGCAGTACTTC
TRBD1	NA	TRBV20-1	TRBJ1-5	CSASKGTGVLSNQPQHF	TGCAGTGCTAGTAAAGGGACAGGGGTTTTGAGTAATCAGCCCCAGCATTTT
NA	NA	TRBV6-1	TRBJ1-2	CASSEGGGYTF	TGTGCCAGCAGTGAAGGGGGCGGCTACACCTTC
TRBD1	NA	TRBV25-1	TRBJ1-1	CASTRTGNTEAFF	TGTGCCAGCACCAGGACAGGGAACACTGAAGCTTTCTTT
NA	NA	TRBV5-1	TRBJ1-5	CASSFDGDQPQHF	TGCGCCAGCAGCTTTGACGGGGATCAGCCCCAGCATTTT